This TCR beta chain is drawn from a study of CD8 T cells in ankylosing spondylitis. Findings of the study overall: One TCR beta motif, made up of eight highly homologous variants, appeared characteristic of ankylosing spondylitis blood.

Concerning this clonotype: Antigen specificity is unknown.

Preparation of TCR beta libraries was done by quantitative 5'-RACE with molecular barcodes. In TCRdb, the 5' RACE reads were re-called with MiXCR into one record per CDR3 protein. The sample has about 150,000 distinct CDR3 sequences; under 35% are singletons. The CDR3 has 12 amino acids. Trimming removed 0 bases at V and 10 bases at J, with 8 bases between. From germline, CDR1 is SGHRS and CDR2 YFSETQ. This receptor was identified in a male donor with ankylosing spondylitis. Sample: synovial fluid, either unsorted or a sorted T cell fraction (not recorded which). V gene TRBV5-1 combines with J gene TRBJ2-1, with D unresolved. The CDR3 spells CASSLEAGEQFF. The CDR3 DNA sequence: TGCGCCAGCAGCTTGGAGGCAGGCGAGCAGTTCTTC. Variable domain in full (rest from reference TRBV5-1 and TRBJ2-1): KAGVTQTPRYLIKTRGQQVTLSCSPISGHRSVSWYQQTPGQGLQFLFEYFSETQRNKGNFPGRFSGRQFSNSRSEMNVSTLELGDSALYLCASSLEAGEQFFGPGTRLTVL.